The 18 T cell receptor beta chains listed next were all sequenced from one sample in a study of shared clonotypes between healthy human individuals. Only in-frame clones appear in the TCRdb table, and some are missing; sequencing was by immunoSEQ multiplex PCR. The sample lists more than 500,000 clones, 95% to 97% seen once, with about 0.068% in the top ten. Sequencing was carried out using naive CD4+ T cells sorted from blood. Subset: CD45RA+ positively selected. These receptors originate from a woman aged 25 to 39 in good health.

The chain joins TRBV18 to TRBJ2-3, with D unresolved. V lost 2 bases, J lost 5 bases, and 17 bases lay in between. CDR1 KGHSH and CDR2 LQKENI come from the germline V gene. There are 16 residues in the CDR3. CDR3 protein: CASSPKDTLRKDTQYF. The DNA of the CDR3 is TGTGCCAGCTCACCAAAAGACACCTTGAGGAAAGATACGCAGTATTTT.

V is TRBV2 and J is TRBJ1-1, with a tentative D call TRBD1 (5 bases). CDR1 is SNHLY and CDR2 is FYNNEI in the germline V gene. Trimming removed 6 bases at V and 7 bases at J, with 12 bases between. CDR3 length: 12 residues. The CDR3 here is CASRDTGLEAFF. The CDR3 DNA follows: TGTGCCAGCAGGGATACAGGACTTGAAGCTTTCTTT.

This clone occurred once. The rearrangement uses TRBV27 and TRBJ1-1; perhaps TRBD1 as D (5 bases). V was pared by 4 bases and J by 1 base, with 22 bases between. CDR1 is MNHEY, CDR2 SMNVEV, per germline (reference sequence). There are 18 residues in the CDR3. CDR3: CASSSFPFPGPGNTEAFF. The CDR3 region has the DNA TGTGCCAGCAGTTCCTTTCCTTTCCCGGGACCCGGGAACACTGAAGCTTTCTTT.

The chain carries TRBV11-2 and TRBJ1-3; TRBD1 aligns across 12 bases. Unmatched junction bases numbered 3, after V lost 4 bases and J lost 2 bases. CDR1 and CDR2 (germline): SGHAT, FQNNGV. The CDR3 has 16 amino acids. The CDR3 protein is CASSSGQGATGNTIYF. The CDR3 bases are TGTGCCAGCAGCTCGGGACAGGGGGCAACTGGAAACACCATATATTTT.

The V gene is TRBV9, the J gene TRBJ1-4; 7 nucleotides align to TRBD1. V was clipped by 0 bases and J by 5 bases; unmatched bases: 4. The CDR3 spans 15 residues. Germline V gene data show CDR1 as SGDLS and CDR2 as YYNGEE. The CDR3 sequence is CASSVAGTENEKLFF. CDR3 DNA sequence: TGTGCCAGCAGCGTAGCCGGGACAGAAAATGAAAAACTGTTTTTT.

The V and J genes are TRBV11-2 and TRBJ2-5; D uncertain. This CDR3 has 12 amino acids. Germline V lookup: CDR1 SGHAT, CDR2 FQNNGV. Trimming cost V 3 bases and J 2 bases, with 4 bases left between them. CDR3 in DNA: TGTGCCAGCAGCTTGGAGCAAGAGACCCAGTACTTC. Protein sequence: CASSLEQETQYF.

The chain couples TRBV10-3 to TRBJ1-6, with 9 bases lining up with TRBD1. V shed 7 bases, J shed 7 bases, and the junction held 5 bases outside the gene matches. CDR3 length equals 14 residues. Germline CDR1 is ENHRY and CDR2 is SYGVKD. The CDR3 DNA is TGTGCCATCACCAGGGACAGGGTAAATTCACCCCTCCACTTT. Its protein is CAITRDRVNSPLHF.

The chain is built from TRBV7-7 and TRBJ2-2; no reliable D call. The CDR3 totals 13 residues. Deletions cut 4 bases from V and 6 bases from J, with 9 bases between. Looked up from germline, CDR1 is SSHAT and CDR2 is FNYEAQ (reference sequence). In nucleotides, the CDR3 is TGTGCCAGCAGCTCGGGCCCCCCCGGGGAGCTGTTTTTT. Amino acids: CASSSGPPGELFF.

The chain couples TRBV11-2 to TRBJ2-7, with 11 bases matching TRBD2. V was pared by 5 bases and J by 1 base, with 4 bases of the junction left unmatched. The length of the CDR3 is 15 residues. The germline gives CDR1 SGHAT, CDR2 FQNNGV. CDR3 loop: CASSPGLADSYEQYF. The CDR3 DNA is TGTGCCAGCAGCCCGGGACTAGCGGATTCCTACGAGCAGTACTTC.

The V call is TRBV7-2, the J call TRBJ2-1; D is undetermined. V was shortened by 8 bases and J by 0 bases, with 14 bases between the two germline ends. Germline V lookup: CDR1 SGHTA, CDR2 FQGNSA. This CDR3 contains 15 residues. CDR3 sequence: CASLDGLSSYNEQFF. The CDR3 coding sequence is TGTGCCAGCTTGGACGGCTTAAGCTCCTACAATGAGCAGTTCTTC.

The chain employs TRBV7-4 and TRBJ1-4; possibly TRBD1 for D (5 bases). The germline gives CDR1 SGHVT, CDR2 SQSDAQ. CDR3 size: 15 residues. V was shortened by 1 base and J by 5 bases, with 11 bases between the two germline ends. The CDR3 region is CASSLGKGMNEKLFF. In DNA, the CDR3 is TGTGCCAGCAGCTTAGGGAAGGGGATGAATGAAAAACTGTTTTTT.

The chain couples TRBV7-3 to TRBJ2-3, with TRBD2 matching over 12 bases. Germline trimming cut 5 bases from V and 3 bases from J; bases unmatched to any gene: 3. Germline V gives CDR1 SGHTA, CDR2 FQGTGA. The CDR3 is 15 residues long. The DNA of the CDR3 is TGTGCCAGCAGCCGACTAGCGGGAGATACAGATACGCAGTATTTT. As protein: CASSRLAGDTDTQYF.

The chain employs TRBV6-1 and TRBJ2-7; TRBD1 is a possible D gene (6 bases). There are 14 residues in the CDR3. The V end was cut by 6 bases, the J end by 5 bases, with 17 bases between. Germline CDR1 and CDR2: MNHNS and SASEGT. The DNA of the CDR3 is TGTGCCAGCAGCTCACTACAGGGTTCCCACGAGCAGTACTTC. It specifies CASSSLQGSHEQYF.

The V gene is TRBV19, the J gene TRBJ2-5; 9 bases fit TRBD1. The J call may be faulty, since TRBJ2-7 better matches the DNA end. This CDR3 region has 15 residues. From germline, CDR1 is LNHDA and CDR2 SQIVND (reference sequence). The CDR3 nucleotides are TGTGCCAGTAGTACCCGGACAGGGGCGACCTACGAGCAGTACTTC. It yields the protein CASSTRTGATYEQYF.

The genes are TRBV19 and TRBJ1-1, with D possibly TRBD1 on 5 matching bases. CDR3 length: 14 residues. V lost 1 base, J lost 5 bases, and 11 bases lay in between. Per the germline V gene, CDR1 is LNHDA and CDR2 is SQIVND (reference sequence). The CDR3 is CASSIAPGATEAFF. The CDR3 region has the DNA TGTGCCAGTAGTATAGCTCCCGGGGCGACTGAAGCTTTCTTT. Using reference TRBV19 and TRBJ1-1 for the parts outside the CDR3, the full variable domain is DGGITQSPKYLFRKEGQNVTLSCEQNLNHDAMYWYRQDPGQGLRLIYYSQIVNDFQKGDIAEGYSVSREKKESFPLTVTSAQKNPTAFYLCASSIAPGATEAFFGQGTRLTVV.

For this clone: Within the sample, other DNA sequences also encode this same CDR3. The V call is TRBV19, the J call TRBJ1-1; TRBD1 aligns across 7 bases. The CDR3 extends over 14 amino acids. V lost 2 bases and J lost 5; bases outside the gene matches: 5. The germline gives CDR1 LNHDA, CDR2 SQIVND (reference sequence). This CDR3 is CASSIKGARTEAFF. In nucleotides, the CDR3 is TGTGCCAGTAGTATAAAGGGGGCGCGGACTGAAGCTTTCTTT.

The rearrangement links TRBV2 to TRBJ2-1, with 9 bases that match TRBD1. CDR1 and CDR2 (germline): SNHLY, FYNNEI. V lost 6 bases to trimming and J lost 15 bases; unmatched junction nucleotides: 6. This CDR3 region has 11 residues. The chain's CDR3 is CASRTQGARFF. The CDR3 region has the DNA TGTGCCAGCAGAACACAGGGGGCCAGGTTCTTC.

V and J are TRBV28 and TRBJ1-1, with D perhaps TRBD1 (6 bases). The CDR3 extends over 13 amino acids. V lost 5 bases and J 9 bases, leaving 16 bases between the germline ends. The V gene's germline CDR1 is MDHEN and CDR2 SYDVKM. Here the CDR3 reads CASSGGTPQKAFF. The CDR3 coding sequence is TGTGCCAGCAGTGGGGGCACCCCTCAAAAAGCTTTCTTT.